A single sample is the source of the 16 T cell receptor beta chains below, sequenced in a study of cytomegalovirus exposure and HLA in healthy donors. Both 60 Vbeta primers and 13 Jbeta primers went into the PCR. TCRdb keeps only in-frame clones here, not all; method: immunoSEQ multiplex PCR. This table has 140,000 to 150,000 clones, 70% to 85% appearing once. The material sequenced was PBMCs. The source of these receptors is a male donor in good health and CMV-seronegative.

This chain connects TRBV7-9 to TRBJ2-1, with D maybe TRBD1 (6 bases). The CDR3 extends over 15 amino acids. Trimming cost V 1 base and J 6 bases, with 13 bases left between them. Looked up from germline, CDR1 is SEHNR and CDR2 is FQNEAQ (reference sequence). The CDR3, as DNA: TGTGCCAGCAGCTTAGTAAGGGGGTCCGGCAATGAGCAGTTCTTC. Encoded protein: CASSLVRGSGNEQFF.

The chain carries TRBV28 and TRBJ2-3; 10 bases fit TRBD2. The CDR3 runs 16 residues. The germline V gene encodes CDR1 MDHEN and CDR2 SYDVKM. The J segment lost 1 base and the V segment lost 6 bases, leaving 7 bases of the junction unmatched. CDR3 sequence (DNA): TGTGCCAGCAGCCCTGAGGGGACTAGCGGCACAGATACGCAGTATTTT. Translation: CASSPEGTSGTDTQYF.

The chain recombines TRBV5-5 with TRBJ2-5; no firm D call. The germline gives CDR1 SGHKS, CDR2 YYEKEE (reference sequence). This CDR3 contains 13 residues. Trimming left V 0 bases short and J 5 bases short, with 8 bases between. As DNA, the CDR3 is TGTGCCAGCAGCTTGGTTAGCCTCGAGACCCAGTACTTC. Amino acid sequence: CASSLVSLETQYF.

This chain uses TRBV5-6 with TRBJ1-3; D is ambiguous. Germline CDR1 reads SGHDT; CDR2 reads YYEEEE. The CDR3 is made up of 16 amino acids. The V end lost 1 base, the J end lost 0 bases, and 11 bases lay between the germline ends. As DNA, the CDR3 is TGTGCCAGCAGCTTGTTACAAGGGAGCTCTGGAAACACCATATATTTT. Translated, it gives CASSLLQGSSGNTIYF.

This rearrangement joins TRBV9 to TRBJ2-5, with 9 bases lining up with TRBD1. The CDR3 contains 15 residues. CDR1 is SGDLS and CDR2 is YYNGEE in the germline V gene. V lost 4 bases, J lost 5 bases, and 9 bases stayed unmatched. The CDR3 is CASSLTGQGSETQYF. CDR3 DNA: TGTGCCAGCAGCCTTACGGGACAGGGAAGCGAGACCCAGTACTTC.

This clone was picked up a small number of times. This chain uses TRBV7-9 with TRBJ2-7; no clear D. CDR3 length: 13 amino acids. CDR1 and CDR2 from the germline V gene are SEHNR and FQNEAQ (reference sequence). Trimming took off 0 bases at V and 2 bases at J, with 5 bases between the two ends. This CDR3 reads CASSLAGTYEQYF. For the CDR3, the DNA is TGTGCCAGCAGCTTAGCGGGCACCTACGAGCAGTACTTC.

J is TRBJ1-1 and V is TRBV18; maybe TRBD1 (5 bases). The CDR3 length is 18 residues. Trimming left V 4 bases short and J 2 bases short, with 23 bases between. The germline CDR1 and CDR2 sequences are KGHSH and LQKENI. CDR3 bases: TGTGCCAGCTCACATTCACAGTGGTACGGGACTGCTAACACTGAAGCTTTCTTT. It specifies CASSHSQWYGTANTEAFF. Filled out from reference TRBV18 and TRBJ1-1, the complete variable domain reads NAGVMQNPRHLVRRRGQEARLRCSPMKGHSHVYWYRQLPEEGLKFMVYLQKENIIDESGMPKERFSAEFPKEGPSILRIQQVVRGDSAAYFCASSHSQWYGTANTEAFFGQGTRLTVV.

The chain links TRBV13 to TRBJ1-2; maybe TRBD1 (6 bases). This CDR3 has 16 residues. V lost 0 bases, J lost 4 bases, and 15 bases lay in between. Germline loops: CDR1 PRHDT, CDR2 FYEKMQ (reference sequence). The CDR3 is CASSLGNHRDSYGYTF. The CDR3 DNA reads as TGTGCCAGCAGCTTAGGAAACCACAGGGATAGCTATGGCTACACCTTC.

The CDR3 is CASSYSAGPGNEQFF. The CDR3 DNA sequence: TGTGCCAGCAGTTACTCGGCTGGGCCGGGGAATGAGCAGTTCTTC. This sequence joins TRBV6-5 and TRBJ2-1; D possibly corresponds to TRBD2 (5 bases). Trimming pared 0 bases from V and 7 bases from J, leaving 13 bases between. CDR1 is MNHEY, CDR2 SVGAGI, per germline. The CDR3 covers 15 residues.

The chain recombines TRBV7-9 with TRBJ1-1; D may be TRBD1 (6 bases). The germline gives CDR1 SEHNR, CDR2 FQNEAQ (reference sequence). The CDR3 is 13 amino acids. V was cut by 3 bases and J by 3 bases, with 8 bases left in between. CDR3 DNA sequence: TGTGCCAGCAGCTTCGGACAGCACACTGAAGCTTTCTTT. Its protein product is CASSFGQHTEAFF.

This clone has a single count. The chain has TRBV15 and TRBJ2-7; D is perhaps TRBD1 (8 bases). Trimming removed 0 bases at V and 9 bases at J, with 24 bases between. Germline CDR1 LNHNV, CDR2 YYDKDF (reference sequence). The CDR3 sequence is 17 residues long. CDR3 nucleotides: TGTGCCACCAGCAGAGATGGGGCTACAGGGGGGGCTTTGGGGCAGTACTTC. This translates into CATSRDGATGGALGQYF.

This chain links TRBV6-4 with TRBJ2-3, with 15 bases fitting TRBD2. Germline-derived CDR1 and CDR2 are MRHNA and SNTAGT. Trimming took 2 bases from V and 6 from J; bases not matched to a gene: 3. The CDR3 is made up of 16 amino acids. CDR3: CASSDGLAGGADTQYF. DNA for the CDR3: TGTGCCAGCAGTGACGGACTAGCGGGGGGGGCCGATACGCAGTATTTT.

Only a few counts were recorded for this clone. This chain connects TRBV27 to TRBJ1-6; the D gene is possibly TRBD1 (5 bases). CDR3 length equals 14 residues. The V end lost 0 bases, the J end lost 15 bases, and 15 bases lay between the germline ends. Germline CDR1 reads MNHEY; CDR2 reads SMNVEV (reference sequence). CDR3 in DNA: TGTGCCAGCAGTTTATCAGGGGCTAAATCTCACCTCCACTTT. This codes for CASSLSGAKSHLHF.

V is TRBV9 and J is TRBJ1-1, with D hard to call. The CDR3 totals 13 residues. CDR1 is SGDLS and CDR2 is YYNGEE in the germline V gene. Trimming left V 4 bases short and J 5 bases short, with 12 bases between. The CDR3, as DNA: TGTGCCAGCAGCCCTTCGGGAGGTACTGAAGCTTTCTTT. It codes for CASSPSGGTEAFF.

The CDR3 sequence: CASSQPRRGKETQYF. In DNA, the CDR3 is TGTGCCAGCAGCCAACCACGACGGGGGAAAGAGACCCAGTACTTC. The chain joins TRBV14 to TRBJ2-5, with a weak D call TRBD2 (6 bases). V lost 2 bases, J lost 3 bases, and 13 bases lay in between. The CDR3 runs to 15 residues. Germline values: CDR1 SGHDN, CDR2 FVKESK.

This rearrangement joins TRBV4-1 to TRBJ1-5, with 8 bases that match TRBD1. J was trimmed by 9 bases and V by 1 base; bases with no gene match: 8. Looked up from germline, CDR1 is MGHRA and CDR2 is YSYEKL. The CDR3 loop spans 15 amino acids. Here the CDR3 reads CASSQGTGLGGPQHF. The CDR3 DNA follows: TGCGCCAGCAGCCAAGGGACAGGGCTGGGGGGGCCCCAGCATTTT.